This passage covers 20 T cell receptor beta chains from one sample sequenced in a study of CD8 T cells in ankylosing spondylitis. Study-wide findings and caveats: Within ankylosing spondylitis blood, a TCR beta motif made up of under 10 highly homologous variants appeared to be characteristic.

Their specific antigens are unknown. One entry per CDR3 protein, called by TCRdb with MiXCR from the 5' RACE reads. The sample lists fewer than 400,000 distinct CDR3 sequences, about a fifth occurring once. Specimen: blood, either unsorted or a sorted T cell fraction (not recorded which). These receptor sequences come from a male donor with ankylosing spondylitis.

The CDR3 sequence is CSVEDPGTGPSGYTF. CDR3 DNA: TGCAGCGTTGAAGATCCAGGGACAGGTCCTTCTGGCTACACCTTC. V gene TRBV29-1 combines with J gene TRBJ1-2, with 8 bases aligning to TRBD1. CDR3 length: 15 residues. The trim removed 0 bases at V and 7 bases at J, leaving 10 bases unmatched. CDR1 and CDR2 from the germline V gene are SQVTM and ANQGSEA.

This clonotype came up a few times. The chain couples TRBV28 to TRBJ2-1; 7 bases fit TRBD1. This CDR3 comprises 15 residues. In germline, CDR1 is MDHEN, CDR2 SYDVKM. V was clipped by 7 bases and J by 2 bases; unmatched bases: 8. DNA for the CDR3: TGTGCCAGCATTTTTGCCGGGACAGCCTACAATGAGCAGTTCTTC. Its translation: CASIFAGTAYNEQFF.

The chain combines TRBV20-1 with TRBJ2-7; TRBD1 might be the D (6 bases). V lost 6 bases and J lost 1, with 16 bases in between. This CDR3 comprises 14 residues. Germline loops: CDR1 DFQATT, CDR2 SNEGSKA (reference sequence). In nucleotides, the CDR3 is TGCAGTGCCCTGGCTGACAGGCCATCCTACGAGCAGTACTTC. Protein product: CSALADRPSYEQYF.

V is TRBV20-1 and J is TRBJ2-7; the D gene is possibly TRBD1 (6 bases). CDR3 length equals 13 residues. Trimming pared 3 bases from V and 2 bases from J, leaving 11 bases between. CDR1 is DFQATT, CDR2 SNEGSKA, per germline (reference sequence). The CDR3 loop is CSARDSLTYEQYF. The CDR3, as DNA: TGCAGTGCTAGGGACAGCCTCACCTACGAGCAGTACTTC.

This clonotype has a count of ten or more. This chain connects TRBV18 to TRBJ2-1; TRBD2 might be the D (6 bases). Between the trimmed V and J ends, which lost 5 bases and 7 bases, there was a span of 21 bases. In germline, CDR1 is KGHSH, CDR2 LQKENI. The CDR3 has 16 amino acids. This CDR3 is CASSAPGLSMGNEQFF. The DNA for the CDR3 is TGTGCCAGCTCAGCGCCGGGACTCTCAATGGGGAATGAGCAGTTCTTC. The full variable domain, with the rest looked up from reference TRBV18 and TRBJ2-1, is NAGVMQNPRHLVRRRGQEARLRCSPMKGHSHVYWYRQLPEEGLKFMVYLQKENIIDESGMPKERFSAEFPKEGPSILRIQQVVRGDSAAYFCASSAPGLSMGNEQFFGPGTRLTVL.

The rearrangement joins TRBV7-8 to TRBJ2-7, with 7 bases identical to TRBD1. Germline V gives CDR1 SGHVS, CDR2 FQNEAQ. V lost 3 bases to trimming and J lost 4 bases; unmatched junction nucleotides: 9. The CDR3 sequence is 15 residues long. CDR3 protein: CASSFLQGKAYEQYF. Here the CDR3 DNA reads TGTGCCAGCAGCTTTCTACAGGGGAAGGCGTACGAGCAGTACTTC.

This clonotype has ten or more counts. DNA of the CDR3: TGTGCCAGCAGCTTACACACAGATACGCAGTATTTT. Protein product: CASSLHTDTQYF. The genes are TRBV11-3 and TRBJ2-3, with D unresolved. The germline V gene encodes CDR1 SGHNT and CDR2 YENEEA. The CDR3 length is 12 residues. The V end was cut by 2 bases, the J end by 2 bases, with 2 bases between.

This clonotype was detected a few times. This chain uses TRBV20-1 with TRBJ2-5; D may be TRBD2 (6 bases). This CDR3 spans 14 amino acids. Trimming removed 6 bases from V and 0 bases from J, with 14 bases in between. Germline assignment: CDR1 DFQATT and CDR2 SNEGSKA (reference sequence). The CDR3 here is CSATPGGYQETQYF. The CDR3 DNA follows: TGCAGTGCAACCCCCGGAGGGTACCAAGAGACCCAGTACTTC.

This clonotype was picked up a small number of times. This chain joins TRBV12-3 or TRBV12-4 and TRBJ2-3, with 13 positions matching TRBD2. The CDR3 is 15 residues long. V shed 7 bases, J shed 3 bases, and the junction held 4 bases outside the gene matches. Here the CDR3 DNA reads TGTGCCAGCATCCAGGGACTAGCGGGAACAGATACGCAGTATTTT. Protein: CASIQGLAGTDTQYF.

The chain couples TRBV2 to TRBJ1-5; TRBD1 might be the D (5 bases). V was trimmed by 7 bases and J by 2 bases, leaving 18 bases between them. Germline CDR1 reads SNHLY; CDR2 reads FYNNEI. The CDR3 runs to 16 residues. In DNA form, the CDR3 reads TGTGCCAGCAAGGAGGGACGGCTTCGGGGCAATCAGCCCCAGCATTTT. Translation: CASKEGRLRGNQPQHF. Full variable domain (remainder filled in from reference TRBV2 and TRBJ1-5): EPEVTQTPSHQVTQMGQEVILRCVPISNHLYFYWYRQILGQKVEFLVSFYNNEISEKSEIFDDQFSVERPDGSNFTLKIRSTKLEDSAMYFCASKEGRLRGNQPQHFGDGTRLSIL.

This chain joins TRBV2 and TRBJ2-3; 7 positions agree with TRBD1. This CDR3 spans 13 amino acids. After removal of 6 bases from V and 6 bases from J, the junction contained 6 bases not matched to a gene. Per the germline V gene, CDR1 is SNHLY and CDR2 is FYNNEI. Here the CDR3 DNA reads TGTGCCAGCAGAGAAACAGGGGTGGATACGCAGTATTTT. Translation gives CASRETGVDTQYF.

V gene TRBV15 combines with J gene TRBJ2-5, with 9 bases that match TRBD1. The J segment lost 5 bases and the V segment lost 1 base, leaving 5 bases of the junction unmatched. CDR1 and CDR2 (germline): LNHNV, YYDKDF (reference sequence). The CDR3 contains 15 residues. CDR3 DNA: TGTGCCACCAGCAGAGGGGGACAGGGTTTGGAGACCCAGTACTTC. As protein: CATSRGGQGLETQYF.

CDR3 protein: CASSLEGRGAEAFF. The DNA of the CDR3 is TGCGCCAGCAGCTTGGAGGGTAGGGGCGCTGAAGCTTTCTTT. V gene TRBV5-1 combines with J gene TRBJ1-1; maybe TRBD1 (5 bases). Germline values: CDR1 SGHRS, CDR2 YFSETQ. The germline V and J ends were trimmed by 0 bases and 6 bases, with 12 bases remaining between them. This CDR3 is built from 14 residues.

CDR3 protein: CASSPLLTGSYGYTF. The CDR3 nucleotides are TGTGCCAGCAGCCCCCTTTTGACAGGCTCCTATGGCTACACCTTC. The rearrangement links TRBV25-1 to TRBJ1-2, with D perhaps matching TRBD1 (6 bases). CDR3 size: 15 residues. Germline V lookup: CDR1 MGHDK, CDR2 SYGVNS. V shed 6 bases and J shed 4 bases, with 18 bases lying between them.

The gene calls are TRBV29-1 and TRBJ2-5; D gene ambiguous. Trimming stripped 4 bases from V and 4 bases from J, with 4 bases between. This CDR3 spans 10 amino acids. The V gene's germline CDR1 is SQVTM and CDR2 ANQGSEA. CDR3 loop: CSVGRETQYF. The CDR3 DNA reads TGCAGCGTTGGCCGAGAGACCCAGTACTTC.

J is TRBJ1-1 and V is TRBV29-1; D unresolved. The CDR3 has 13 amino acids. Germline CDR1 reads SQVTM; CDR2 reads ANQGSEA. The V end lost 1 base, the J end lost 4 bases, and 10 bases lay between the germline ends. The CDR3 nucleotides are TGCAGCGTTGAAGGTGGGGTCCGCACTGAAGCTTTCTTT. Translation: CSVEGGVRTEAFF.

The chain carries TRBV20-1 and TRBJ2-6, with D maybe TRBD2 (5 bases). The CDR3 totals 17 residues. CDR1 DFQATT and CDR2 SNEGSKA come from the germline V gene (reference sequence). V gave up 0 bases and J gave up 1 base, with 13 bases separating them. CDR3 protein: CSARDGLSGSGANVLTF. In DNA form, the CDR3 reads TGCAGTGCTAGAGATGGGCTTTCGGGATCTGGGGCCAACGTCCTGACTTTC.

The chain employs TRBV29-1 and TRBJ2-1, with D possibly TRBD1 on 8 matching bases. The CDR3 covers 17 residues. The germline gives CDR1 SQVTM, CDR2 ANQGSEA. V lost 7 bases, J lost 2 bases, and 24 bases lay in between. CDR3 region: CSARGRAASGAYNEQFF. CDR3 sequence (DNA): TGCAGCGCCAGGGGGCGGGCGGCTAGCGGAGCCTACAATGAGCAGTTCTTC.

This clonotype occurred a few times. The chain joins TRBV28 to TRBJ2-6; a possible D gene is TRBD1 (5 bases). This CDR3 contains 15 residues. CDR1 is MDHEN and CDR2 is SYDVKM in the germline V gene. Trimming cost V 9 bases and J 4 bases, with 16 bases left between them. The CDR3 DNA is TGTGCCAGTCAAGCGCCAGGGTCCGGGGCCAACGTCCTGACTTTC. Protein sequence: CASQAPGSGANVLTF. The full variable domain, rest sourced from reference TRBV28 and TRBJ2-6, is DVKVTQSSRYLVKRTGEKVFLECVQDMDHENMFWYRQDPGLGLRLIYFSYDVKMKEKGDIPEGYSVSREKKERFSLILESASTNQTSMYLCASQAPGSGANVLTFGAGSRLTVL.

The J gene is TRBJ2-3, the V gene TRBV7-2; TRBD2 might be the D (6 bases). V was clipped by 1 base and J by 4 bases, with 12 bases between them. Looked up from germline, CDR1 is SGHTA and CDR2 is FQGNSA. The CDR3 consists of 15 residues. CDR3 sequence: CASSLVGRGSDTQYF. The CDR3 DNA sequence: TGTGCCAGCAGCTTAGTCGGGAGAGGCTCAGATACGCAGTATTTT.